This T cell receptor (beta chain) was captured in a study of naive and memory T cell subsets. A word on this clonotype: What it binds is not known.

Overnight CMV lysate stimulation of fresh PBMCs defined donor CMV status by CD4+ IFNgamma. General observations from the study: Diversity fell and Gini index rose from naive through CM, EM, EMRA. Especially in CD8 cells, naive repertoires contained a few larger clonotypes, possibly CD45RA-re-expressing memory cells. Clonotypes here are unpaired alpha or beta chain sequences.

An equimolar mix of two oligonucleotides served as the beta constant-region primer for TRBC1 and TRBC2. Ligated cDNA was amplified by four rounds of PCR with nested alpha and beta constant-region primers and SP2. TCRdb processed the UMI-ligation and nested PCR reads anew with MiXCR; each CDR3 protein has one entry. The sample carries approximately 150,000 distinct CDR3 sequences, approximately 22% recorded once. Sequencing used naive CD4+ T cells from blood. This TCR was recovered from a human donor in good health.

The CDR3 region is CASSYDSRAATNEKLFF. The CDR3 bases are TGTGCCAGCAGTTATGACTCCCGGGCGGCGACTAATGAAAAACTGTTTTTT. The chain has TRBV6-5 and TRBJ1-4; D is undetermined. Trimming took 3 bases from V and 2 from J, leaving 16 bases between them. The CDR3 length is 17 residues. Germline V lookup: CDR1 MNHEY, CDR2 SVGAGI.